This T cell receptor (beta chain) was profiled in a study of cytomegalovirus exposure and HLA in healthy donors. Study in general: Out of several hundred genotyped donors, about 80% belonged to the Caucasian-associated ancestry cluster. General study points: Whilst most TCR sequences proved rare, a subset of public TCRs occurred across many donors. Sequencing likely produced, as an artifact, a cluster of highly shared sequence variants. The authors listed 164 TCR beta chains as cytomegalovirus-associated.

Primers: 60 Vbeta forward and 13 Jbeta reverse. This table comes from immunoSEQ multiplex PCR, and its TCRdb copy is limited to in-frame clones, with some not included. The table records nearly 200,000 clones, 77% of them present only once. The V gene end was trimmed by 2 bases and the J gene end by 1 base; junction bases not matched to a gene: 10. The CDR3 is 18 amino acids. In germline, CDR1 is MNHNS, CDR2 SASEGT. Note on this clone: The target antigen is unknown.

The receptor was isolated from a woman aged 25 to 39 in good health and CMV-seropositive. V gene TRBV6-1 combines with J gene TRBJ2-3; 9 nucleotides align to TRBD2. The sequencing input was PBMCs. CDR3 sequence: CASSETIERGAGTDTQYF. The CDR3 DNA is TGTGCCAGCAGTGAAACGATAGAGCGGGGGGCGGGCACAGATACGCAGTATTTT.